The 7 T cell receptor beta chains reported below all come from one sample, sequenced in a study of PD-L1 blockade in urothelial cancer. Sequencing was performed with immunoSEQ multiplex PCR; in TCRdb, only in-frame clones are kept and a portion is missing. Among about 84,000 clones listed, 82% were seen once. The sequenced sample was PBMCs, obtained around atezolizumab (anti-PD-L1) treatment. Receptor source: a man in his 70s with urothelial cancer.

The chain couples TRBV11-2 to TRBJ2-7, with 16 bases lining up with TRBD2. The CDR3 runs 16 residues. The germline V gene has CDR1 SGHAT and CDR2 FQNNGV. V gave up 5 bases and J gave up 7 bases; unmatched junction bases: 8. CDR3 residues: CASSQQGLAGGYEQYF. For the CDR3, the DNA is TGTGCCAGCAGCCAACAGGGACTAGCGGGAGGGTATGAGCAGTACTTC.

Only one count was recorded for this clone. This chain connects TRBV7-2 to TRBJ1-2; the match to TRBD1 covers 9 bases. With 2 bases clipped from V and 7 bases from J, the junction kept 2 bases outside the gene matches. This CDR3 spans 13 amino acids. In germline, CDR1 is SGHTA, CDR2 FQGNSA. CDR3 coding DNA: TGTGCCAGCAGCTTATCGGGACAGGGTGGCTACACCTTC. Its protein is CASSLSGQGGYTF.

The table lists this clone with a few counts. The chain links TRBV19 to TRBJ1-1; D possibly corresponds to TRBD1 (5 bases). CDR1 is LNHDA, CDR2 SQIVND, per germline (reference sequence). Deletions cut 3 bases from V and 0 bases from J, with 8 bases between. The CDR3 spans 14 residues. CDR3 amino acids: CASSMTELNTEAFF. The CDR3 DNA reads as TGTGCCAGTAGTATGACAGAATTGAACACTGAAGCTTTCTTT.

This chain connects TRBV7-9 to TRBJ2-5; possibly TRBD2 for D (7 bases). Per the germline V gene, CDR1 is SEHNR and CDR2 is FQNEAQ (reference sequence). This CDR3 region has 15 residues. The germline V and J ends were trimmed by 4 bases and 5 bases, with 17 bases remaining between them. The CDR3 spells CASSSMGGPVETQYF. The CDR3 DNA reads TGTGCCAGCAGCTCAATGGGGGGGCCCGTTGAGACCCAGTACTTC.

This chain connects TRBV10-3 to TRBJ2-4; perhaps TRBD1 as D (6 bases). Germline-derived CDR1 and CDR2 are ENHRY and SYGVKD. V dropped 0 bases and J dropped 6 bases, with 9 bases sitting between them. This CDR3 comprises 14 residues. CDR3 amino acids: CAISESGTPNIQYF. In DNA, the CDR3 is TGTGCCATCAGTGAGTCGGGGACACCAAACATTCAGTACTTC.

The chain is built from TRBV6-1 and TRBJ2-7, with D unclear. The germline V and J ends were trimmed by 8 bases and 0 bases, with 11 bases remaining between them. CDR1 MNHNS and CDR2 SASEGT come from the germline V gene. This CDR3 has 13 residues. The CDR3 loop reads CASQRISSYEQYF. The CDR3 bases are TGTGCCAGCCAGAGGATTTCCTCCTACGAGCAGTACTTC.

The count of this clone is one. The rearrangement joins TRBV11-3 to TRBJ2-2; D ambiguous. This CDR3 has 14 residues. Trimming cost V 3 bases and J 1 base, with 6 bases left between them. Germline CDR1 and CDR2: SGHNT and YENEEA. In nucleotides, the CDR3 is TGTGCCAGCAGCTTCAACGGGAACACCGGGGAGCTGTTTTTT. Its translation is CASSFNGNTGELFF.